This T cell receptor beta chain was captured by sequencing in a study of control samples from healthy donors and cancer patients. Assay: immunoSEQ multiplex PCR; the TCRdb copy retains only in-frame clones and omits some. The table shows roughly 120,000 clones, with just over 90% occurring only once. V lost 3 bases, J lost 3 bases, and 11 bases lay in between. Germline values: CDR1 GTSNPN, CDR2 SVGIG (reference sequence). This CDR3 has 13 residues. The receptor's source is a man between 45 and 60 years old with head and neck cancer. The rearrangement joins TRBV30 to TRBJ1-1; D unresolved. The source material was PBMCs. The CDR3 region is CAWRKSWDTEAFF. DNA for the CDR3: TGTGCCTGGAGAAAATCATGGGACACTGAAGCTTTCTTT.